One and the same sample provided the 12 T cell receptor beta chains below, sequenced in a study of T cell repertoires in cytomegalovirus infection (dated by TCRdb to between 2019 and 2020). The sequencing machine was an Illumina HiSeq 1500. The public reads were reprocessed in TCRdb via fastp at Q25 and MiXCR, keeping in-frame beta chains. A single entry per CDR3 protein holds the most common genes and DNA from its merged rows. The sample has about 740,000 distinct CDR3 sequences on record, 35% to 45% of them singletons. The ten largest clones represent roughly 2.8% of the sample. Input material: PBMCs. Every receptor here comes from a human donor in good health (CMV status not recorded). Some clones in this sample may be carry-over from other donors' samples.

CDR3 DNA: TGTGCCAGCAGTCTGGGACGTTTGGATAGTTACAGCACTGAAGCTTTCTTT. The encoded protein is CASSLGRLDSYSTEAFF. V gene TRBV5-6 combines with J gene TRBJ1-1; maybe TRBD1 (5 bases). This CDR3 region has 17 residues. V was pared by 5 bases and J by 4 bases, with 24 bases between. The germline CDR1 and CDR2 sequences are SGHDT and YYEEEE.

This clonotype was picked up a small number of times. The chain carries TRBV7-9 and TRBJ2-2; TRBD2 might be the D (5 bases). CDR3 length equals 13 residues. The germline gives CDR1 SEHNR, CDR2 FQNEAQ (reference sequence). V was pared by 5 bases and J by 4 bases, with 8 bases between. CDR3 residues: CASSPEGTGELFF. The CDR3, as DNA: TGTGCCAGCAGCCCAGAGGGCACCGGGGAGCTGTTTTTT.

V is TRBV12-3 or TRBV12-4 and J is TRBJ1-1; D gene unclear. The CDR3 has 14 residues. The V end lost 1 base, the J end lost 2 bases, and 8 bases lay between the germline ends. The CDR3 nucleotides read TGTGCCAGCAGTTTAGTCGTGTCCAACACTGAAGCTTTCTTT. Translation gives CASSLVVSNTEAFF.

The CDR3 reads CSVEVVSYSGANVLTF. The DNA of the CDR3 is TGCAGCGTTGAAGTGGTCAGTTACTCTGGGGCCAACGTCCTGACTTTC. This sequence joins TRBV29-1 and TRBJ2-6; D is unclear. V was clipped by 1 base and J by 0 bases, with 10 bases between them. In germline, CDR1 is SQVTM, CDR2 ANQGSEA. This CDR3 is 16 amino acids long.

The chain employs TRBV29-1 and TRBJ2-5; perhaps TRBD2 as D (5 bases). CDR3 size: 12 residues. Germline CDR1 is SQVTM and CDR2 is ANQGSEA. V was clipped by 8 bases and J by 4 bases, with 14 bases between them. The DNA for the CDR3 is TGCAGCCACCGCCGGGGTGGAGAGACCCAGTACTTC. This codes for CSHRRGGETQYF.

This clonotype was detected ten times or more. The genes are TRBV7-2 and TRBJ2-7; 9 positions agree with TRBD1. J gave up 6 bases and V 5 bases, and 5 bases lay outside the gene matches. The CDR3 totals 13 residues. In germline, CDR1 is SGHTA, CDR2 FQGNSA. This CDR3 reads CASSPTGGGEQYF. The DNA of the CDR3 is TGTGCCAGCAGCCCTACAGGGGGCGGCGAGCAGTACTTC.

On this clonotype: Just one base apart from a much larger clone, this may be a read error. This rearrangement joins TRBV7-2 to TRBJ2-1; D is unclear. The CDR3 extends over 13 amino acids. The germline gives CDR1 SGHTA, CDR2 FQGNSA. This chain's CDR3 is CASSAGRGTEKFF. The CDR3, as DNA: TGTGCCAGCAGCGCCGGGCGCGGCACTGAGAAGTTCTTC.

This clonotype came up a few times. This chain links TRBV7-6 with TRBJ2-5; tentatively, D is TRBD1 or TRBD2 (5 bases each). The CDR3 consists of 16 residues. Germline lookup yields CDR1 SGHVS and CDR2 FNYEAQ. The germline V and J ends were trimmed by 5 bases and 1 base, with 17 bases remaining between them. CDR3 coding DNA: TGTGCCAGCAGCCCGGGGCGGAGGTCCCTCCAAGAGACCCAGTACTTC. Protein: CASSPGRRSLQETQYF.

This clonotype was recorded a few times. The rearrangement joins TRBV10-3 to TRBJ2-5, with D uncertain. Germline CDR1 is ENHRY and CDR2 is SYGVKD. V lost 4 bases and J 6 bases, leaving 6 bases between the germline ends. The CDR3 spans 11 residues. The CDR3 DNA reads as TGTGCCATCAGTGCTGAGAAGACCCAGTACTTC. Protein product: CAISAEKTQYF.

The chain couples TRBV12-3 or TRBV12-4 to TRBJ2-3; TRBD1 is a possible D gene (6 bases). This CDR3 is 16 amino acids long. The ends were cut back, 5 bases at V and 5 bases at J, with 20 bases in the middle. CDR3 nucleotides: TGTGCCAGCAGTCAAGGACAGACTACCAGGGGAGATACGCAGTATTTT. Translation: CASSQGQTTRGDTQYF.

Only a few counts were recorded for this clonotype. This chain connects TRBV5-1 to TRBJ2-3; a possible D gene is TRBD2 (6 bases). CDR1 is SGHRS, CDR2 YFSETQ, per germline. This CDR3 contains 14 residues. Trimming removed 2 bases at V and 4 bases at J, with 11 bases between. CDR3 nucleotide sequence: TGCGCCAGCAGCTTTGGAGGGTTTCCAGATACGCAGTATTTT. Translating gives CASSFGGFPDTQYF.

This clonotype came up many times. The chain combines TRBV7-2 with TRBJ1-6, with D maybe TRBD1 (6 bases). The CDR3 contains 15 residues. Trimming removed 4 bases at V and 6 bases at J, with 13 bases between. Germline values: CDR1 SGHTA, CDR2 FQGNSA. CDR3 region: CASSSTGFPNSPLHF. DNA for the CDR3: TGTGCCAGCAGCTCAACAGGGTTCCCTAATTCACCCCTCCACTTT.